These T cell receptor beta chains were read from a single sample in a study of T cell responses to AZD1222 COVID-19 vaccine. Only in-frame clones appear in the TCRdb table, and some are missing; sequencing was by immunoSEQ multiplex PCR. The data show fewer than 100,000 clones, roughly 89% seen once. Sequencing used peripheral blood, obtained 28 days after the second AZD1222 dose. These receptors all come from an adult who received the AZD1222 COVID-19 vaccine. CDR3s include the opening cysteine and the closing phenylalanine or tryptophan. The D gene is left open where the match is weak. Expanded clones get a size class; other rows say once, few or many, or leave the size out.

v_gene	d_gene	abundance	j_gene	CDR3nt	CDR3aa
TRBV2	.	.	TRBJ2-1	TGTGCCAGCATTCCCGGGGTCGGCTTCAATGAGCAGTTCTTC	CASIPGVGFNEQFF
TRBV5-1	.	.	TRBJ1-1	TGCGCCAGCCTCTCAGGCGCTGAAGCTTTCTTT	CASLSGAEAFF
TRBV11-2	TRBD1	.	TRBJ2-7	TGTGCCAGCAGCTCCAGGGACAGCTCACTCGAGCAGTACTTC	CASSSRDSSLEQYF
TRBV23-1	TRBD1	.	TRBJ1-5	TGCGCCAGCAGTCACCTACAGGGGCGCCAAACTCTAGCCCAGCCCCAGCATTTT	CASSHLQGRQTLAQPQHF
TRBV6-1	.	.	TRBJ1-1	TGTGCCAGCAGTGAAGCGCTTCGGGTTAAGGCTGAAGCTTTCTTT	CASSEALRVKAEAFF
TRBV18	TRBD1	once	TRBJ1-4	TGTGCCAGCTCACCACTCGCGGTATCCGGGACAGCAAATGAAAAACTGTTTTTT	CASSPLAVSGTANEKLFF
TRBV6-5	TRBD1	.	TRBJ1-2	TGTGCCAGCAGTTACGGCGGGACAGGGGGAATCTCTGGCTACACCTTC	CASSYGGTGGISGYTF
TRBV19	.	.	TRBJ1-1	TGTGCCAGTACCCCCCTGGGGGGGGGCTTTGACACTGAAGCTTTCTTT	CASTPLGGGFDTEAFF
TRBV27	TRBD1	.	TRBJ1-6	TGTGCCAGCATCCCCCCAGGGGGTGGTAATTCACCCCTCCACTTT	CASIPPGGGNSPLHF
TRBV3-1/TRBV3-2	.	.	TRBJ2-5	TGTGCCAGCAGCCAAGATGGGCAGGGTAAAGAGACCCAGTACTTC	CASSQDGQGKETQYF
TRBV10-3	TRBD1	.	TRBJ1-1	TGTGCCATCAGTGCCCCGGACAGGGAGAACACTGAAGCTTTCTTT	CAISAPDRENTEAFF
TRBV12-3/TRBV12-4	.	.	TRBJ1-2	TGTGCCAGCGGGAGGGGGTTGAACTATGGCTACACCTTC	CASGRGLNYGYTF
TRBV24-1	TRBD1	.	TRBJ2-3	TGTGCCACCAGCGAAGGACAGGGGAATGTAGATACGCAGTATTTT	CATSEGQGNVDTQYF
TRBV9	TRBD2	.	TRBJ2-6	TGTGCCAGCAGCCCCGGACTAGCGGGGGACGGCTCTGGGGCCAACGTCCTGACTTTC	CASSPGLAGDGSGANVLTF
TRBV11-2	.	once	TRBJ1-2	TGTGCCAGCAGCCTCTCGGACGGGGGGTATGGCTACACCTTC	CASSLSDGGYGYTF
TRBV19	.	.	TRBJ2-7	TGTGCCAGTAGCGCCGGGGGACTGGGATACGAGCAGTACTTC	CASSAGGLGYEQYF